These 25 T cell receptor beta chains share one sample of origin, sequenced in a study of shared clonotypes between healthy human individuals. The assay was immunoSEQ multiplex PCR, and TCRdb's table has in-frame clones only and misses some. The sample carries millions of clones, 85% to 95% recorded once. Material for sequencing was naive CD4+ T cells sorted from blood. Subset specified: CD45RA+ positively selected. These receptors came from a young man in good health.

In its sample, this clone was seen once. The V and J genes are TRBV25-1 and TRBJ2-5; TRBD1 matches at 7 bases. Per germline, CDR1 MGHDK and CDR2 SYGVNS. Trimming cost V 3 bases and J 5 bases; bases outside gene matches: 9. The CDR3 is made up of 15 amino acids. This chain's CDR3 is CASSDDRVADETQYF. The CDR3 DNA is TGTGCCAGCAGTGATGACAGGGTCGCGGATGAGACCCAGTACTTC. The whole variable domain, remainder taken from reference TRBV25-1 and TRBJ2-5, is EADIYQTPRYLVIGTGKKITLECSQTMGHDKMYWYQQDPGMELHLIHYSYGVNSTEKGDLSSESTVSRIRTEHFPLTLESARPSHTSQYLCASSDDRVADETQYFGPGTRLLVL.

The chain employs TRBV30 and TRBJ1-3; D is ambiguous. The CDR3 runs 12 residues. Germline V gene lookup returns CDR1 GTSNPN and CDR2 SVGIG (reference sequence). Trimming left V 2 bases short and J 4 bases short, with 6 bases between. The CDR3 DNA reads TGTGCCTGGAGTACCCTGGGAAACACCATATATTTT. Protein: CAWSTLGNTIYF.

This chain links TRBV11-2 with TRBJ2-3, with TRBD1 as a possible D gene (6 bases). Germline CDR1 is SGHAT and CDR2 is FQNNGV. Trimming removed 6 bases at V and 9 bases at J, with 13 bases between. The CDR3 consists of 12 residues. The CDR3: CASRGRGQTQYF. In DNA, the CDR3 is TGTGCCAGCAGGGGGCGTGGACAGACGCAGTATTTT.

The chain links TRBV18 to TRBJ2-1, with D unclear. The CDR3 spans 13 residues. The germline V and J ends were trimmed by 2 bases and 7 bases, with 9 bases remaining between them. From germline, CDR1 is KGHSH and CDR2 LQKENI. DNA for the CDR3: TGTGCCAGCTCACCAAATAAGGTGAATGAGCAGTTCTTC. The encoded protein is CASSPNKVNEQFF.

This CDR3 is CASSGTGAYGYTF. CDR3 nucleotides: TGTGCCAGCAGCGGGACAGGGGCCTATGGCTACACCTTC. The rearrangement links TRBV2 to TRBJ1-2; 10 nucleotides line up with TRBD1. The V gene's germline CDR1 is SNHLY and CDR2 FYNNEI. This CDR3 comprises 13 residues. Unmatched junction bases numbered 2, after V lost 6 bases and J lost 4 bases.

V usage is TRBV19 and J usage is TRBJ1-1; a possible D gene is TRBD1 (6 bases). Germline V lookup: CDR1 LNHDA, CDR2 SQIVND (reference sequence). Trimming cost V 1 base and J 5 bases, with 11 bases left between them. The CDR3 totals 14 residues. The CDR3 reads CASSIAGGQTEAFF. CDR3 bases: TGTGCCAGTAGTATAGCTGGGGGCCAGACTGAAGCTTTCTTT.

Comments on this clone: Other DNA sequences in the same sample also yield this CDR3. The CDR3 sequence: CASSYLTNTEAFF. Written as DNA, the CDR3 is TGTGCCAGCAGTTATTTAACGAACACTGAAGCTTTCTTT. J is TRBJ1-1 and V is TRBV6-5, with D hard to call. Germline CDR1 and CDR2: MNHEY and SVGAGI. With 3 bases removed from V and 1 base from J, the gap between germline ends came to 6 bases. CDR3 length equals 13 residues.

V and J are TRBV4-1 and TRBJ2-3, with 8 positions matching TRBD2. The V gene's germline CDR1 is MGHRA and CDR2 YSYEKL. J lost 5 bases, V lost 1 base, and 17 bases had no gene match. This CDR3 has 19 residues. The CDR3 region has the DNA TGCGCCAGCAGCCAAGCCCCCCACCCCGGGAGGGCCGAAGGAGATACGCAGTATTTT. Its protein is CASSQAPHPGRAEGDTQYF.

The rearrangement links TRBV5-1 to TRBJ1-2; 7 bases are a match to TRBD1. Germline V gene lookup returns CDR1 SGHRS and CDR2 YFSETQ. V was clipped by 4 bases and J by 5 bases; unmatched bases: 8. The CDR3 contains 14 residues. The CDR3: CASSELTGEYGYTF. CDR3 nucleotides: TGCGCCAGCAGCGAACTTACAGGGGAATATGGCTACACCTTC.

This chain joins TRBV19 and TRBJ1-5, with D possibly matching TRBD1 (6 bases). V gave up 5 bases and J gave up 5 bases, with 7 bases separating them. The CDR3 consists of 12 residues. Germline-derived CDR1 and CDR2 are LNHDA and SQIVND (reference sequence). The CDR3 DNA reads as TGTGCCAGTAGTTACAGGGATCAGCCCCAGCATTTT. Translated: CASSYRDQPQHF.

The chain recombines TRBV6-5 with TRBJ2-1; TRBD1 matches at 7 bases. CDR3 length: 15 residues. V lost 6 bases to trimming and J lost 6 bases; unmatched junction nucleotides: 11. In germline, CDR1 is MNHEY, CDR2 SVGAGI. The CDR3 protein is CASRFHRGEGNEQFF. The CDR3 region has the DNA TGTGCCAGCAGATTTCACAGGGGCGAAGGCAATGAGCAGTTCTTC.

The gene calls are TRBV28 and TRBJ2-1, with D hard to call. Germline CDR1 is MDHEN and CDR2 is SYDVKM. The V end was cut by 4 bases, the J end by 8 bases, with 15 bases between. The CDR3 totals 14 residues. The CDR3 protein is CASSSPTGSHEQFF. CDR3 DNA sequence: TGTGCCAGCAGTTCTCCGACTGGTTCCCATGAGCAGTTCTTC.

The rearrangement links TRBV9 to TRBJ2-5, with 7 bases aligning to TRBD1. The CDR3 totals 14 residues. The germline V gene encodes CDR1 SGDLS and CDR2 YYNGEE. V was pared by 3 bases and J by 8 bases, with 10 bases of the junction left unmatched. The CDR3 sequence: CASSAREQGSTQYF. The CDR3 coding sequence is TGTGCCAGCAGCGCCAGAGAACAGGGGTCCACCCAGTACTTC.

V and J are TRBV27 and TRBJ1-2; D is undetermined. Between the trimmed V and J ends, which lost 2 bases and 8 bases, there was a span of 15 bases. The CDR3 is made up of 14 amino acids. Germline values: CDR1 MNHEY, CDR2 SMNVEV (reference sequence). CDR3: CASSLSPVLSGYTF. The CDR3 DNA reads TGTGCCAGCAGTTTAAGTCCAGTCCTATCCGGCTACACCTTC.

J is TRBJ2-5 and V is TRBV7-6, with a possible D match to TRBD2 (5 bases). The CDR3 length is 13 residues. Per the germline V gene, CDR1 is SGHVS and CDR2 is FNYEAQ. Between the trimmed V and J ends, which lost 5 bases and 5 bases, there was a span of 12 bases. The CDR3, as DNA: TGTGCCAGCAGCCCATCCCCGGGGGAGACCCAGTACTTC. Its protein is CASSPSPGETQYF.

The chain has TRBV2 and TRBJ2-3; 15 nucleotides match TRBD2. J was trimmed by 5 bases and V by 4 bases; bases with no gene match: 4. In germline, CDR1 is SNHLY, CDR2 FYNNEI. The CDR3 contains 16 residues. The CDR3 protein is CASSAGLAGGEDTQYF. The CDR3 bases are TGTGCCAGCAGTGCCGGACTAGCGGGAGGGGAAGATACGCAGTATTTT.

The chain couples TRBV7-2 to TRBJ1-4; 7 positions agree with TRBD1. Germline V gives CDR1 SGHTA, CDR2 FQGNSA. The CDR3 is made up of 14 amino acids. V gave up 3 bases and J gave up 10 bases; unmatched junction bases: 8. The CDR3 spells CASSLTGPSPKLFF. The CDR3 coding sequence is TGTGCCAGCAGCTTGACAGGGCCTTCTCCAAAACTGTTTTTT.

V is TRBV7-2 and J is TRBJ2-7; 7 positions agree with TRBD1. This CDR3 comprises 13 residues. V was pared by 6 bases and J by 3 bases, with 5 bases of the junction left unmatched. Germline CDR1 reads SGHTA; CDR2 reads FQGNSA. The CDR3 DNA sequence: TGTGCCAGCAGTCGGGACAGAAACTACGAGCAGTACTTC. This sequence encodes CASSRDRNYEQYF.

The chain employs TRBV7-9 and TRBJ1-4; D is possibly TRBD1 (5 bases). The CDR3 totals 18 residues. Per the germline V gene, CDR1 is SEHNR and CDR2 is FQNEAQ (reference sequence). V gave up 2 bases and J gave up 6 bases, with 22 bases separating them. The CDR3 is CASSLSTEFPLLDEKLFF. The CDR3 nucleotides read TGTGCCAGCAGCTTATCGACAGAGTTCCCTTTGTTAGATGAAAAACTGTTTTTT.

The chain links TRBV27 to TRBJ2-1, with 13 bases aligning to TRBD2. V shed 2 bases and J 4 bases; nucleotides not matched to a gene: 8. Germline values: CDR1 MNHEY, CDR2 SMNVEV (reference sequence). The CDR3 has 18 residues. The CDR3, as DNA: TGTGCCAGCAGTTTAAAAGTCCCGGGACTAGCGGGGTACAATGAGCAGTTCTTC. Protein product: CASSLKVPGLAGYNEQFF.

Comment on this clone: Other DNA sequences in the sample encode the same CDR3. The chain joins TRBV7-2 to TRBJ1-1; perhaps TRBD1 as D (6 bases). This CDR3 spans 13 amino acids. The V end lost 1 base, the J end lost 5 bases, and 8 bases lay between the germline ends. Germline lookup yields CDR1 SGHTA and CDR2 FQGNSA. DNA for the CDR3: TGTGCCAGCAGCTTAGAAGGGGGGACTGAAGCTTTCTTT. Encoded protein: CASSLEGGTEAFF.

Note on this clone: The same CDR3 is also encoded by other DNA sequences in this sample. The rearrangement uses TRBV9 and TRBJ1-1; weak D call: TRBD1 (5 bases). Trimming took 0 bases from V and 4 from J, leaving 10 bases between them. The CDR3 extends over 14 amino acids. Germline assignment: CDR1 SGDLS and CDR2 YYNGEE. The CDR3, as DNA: TGTGCCAGCAGCGTAGCGAGGGGTTCCACTGAAGCTTTCTTT. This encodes CASSVARGSTEAFF.

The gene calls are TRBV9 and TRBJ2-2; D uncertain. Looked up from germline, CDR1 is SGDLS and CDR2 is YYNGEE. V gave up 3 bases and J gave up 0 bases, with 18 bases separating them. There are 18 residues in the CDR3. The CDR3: CASSAPPEANANTGELFF. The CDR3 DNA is TGTGCCAGCAGCGCCCCACCGGAAGCCAACGCGAACACCGGGGAGCTGTTTTTT.

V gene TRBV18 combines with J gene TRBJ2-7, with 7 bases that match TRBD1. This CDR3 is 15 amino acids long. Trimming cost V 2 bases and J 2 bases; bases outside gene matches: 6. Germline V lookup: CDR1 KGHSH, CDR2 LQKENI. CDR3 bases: TGTGCCAGCTCACCAAGCAGGGGGAATACCTACGAGCAGTACTTC. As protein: CASSPSRGNTYEQYF.

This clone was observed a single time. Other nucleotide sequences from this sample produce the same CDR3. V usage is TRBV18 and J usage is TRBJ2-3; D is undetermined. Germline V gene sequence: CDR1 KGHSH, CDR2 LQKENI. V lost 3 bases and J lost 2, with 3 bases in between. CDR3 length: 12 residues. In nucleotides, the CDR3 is TGTGCCAGCTCACCTGTCACAGATACGCAGTATTTT. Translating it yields CASSPVTDTQYF.